The next 6 T cell receptor beta chains were all read from a single sample in a study of cytomegalovirus exposure and HLA in healthy donors. Primers included in the PCR were 60 Vbeta and 13 Jbeta primers. Profiled with immunoSEQ multiplex PCR; TCRdb holds only in-frame clones, not every one. The sample shows over 150,000 clones, 80% to 90% of them seen only once. The sample comprised PBMCs. These receptor sequences come from a young woman in good health and CMV-seronegative.

V gene TRBV5-1 combines with J gene TRBJ1-2, with D possibly being TRBD1 (6 bases). V shed 0 bases and J shed 0 bases, with 12 bases lying between them. The germline gives CDR1 SGHRS, CDR2 YFSETQ. The CDR3 extends over 16 amino acids. CDR3 region: CASSLGPRGPNYGYTF. CDR3 nucleotide sequence: TGCGCCAGCAGCTTGGGCCCCAGGGGACCTAACTATGGCTACACCTTC.

The chain has TRBV18 and TRBJ1-3; D might be TRBD1 (6 bases). V lost 3 bases and J lost 4, with 13 bases in between. This CDR3 has 15 residues. CDR1 is KGHSH, CDR2 LQKENI, per germline. The CDR3 reads CASSPWWTAGNTIYF. The CDR3 DNA follows: TGTGCCAGCTCACCCTGGTGGACAGCCGGAAACACCATATATTTT. The whole variable domain, filled in from reference TRBV18 and TRBJ1-3, reads NAGVMQNPRHLVRRRGQEARLRCSPMKGHSHVYWYRQLPEEGLKFMVYLQKENIIDESGMPKERFSAEFPKEGPSILRIQQVVRGDSAAYFCASSPWWTAGNTIYFGEGSWLTVV.

The chain employs TRBV13 and TRBJ1-1, with a tentative D call TRBD1 (5 bases). Trimming cost V 0 bases and J 3 bases, with 8 bases left between them. The CDR3 extends over 14 amino acids. The germline gives CDR1 PRHDT, CDR2 FYEKMQ (reference sequence). The CDR3 loop reads CASSLGAGDTEAFF. The CDR3 DNA sequence: TGTGCCAGCAGCTTAGGGGCGGGGGACACTGAAGCTTTCTTT.

The rearrangement uses TRBV11-2 and TRBJ1-1, with 8 positions matching TRBD1. The V and J ends lost 5 bases and 1 base, in that order; junction bases with no gene match: 6. From germline, CDR1 is SGHAT and CDR2 FQNNGV. The CDR3 spans 15 residues. The CDR3: CASSTYRGRNTEAFF. In nucleotides, the CDR3 is TGTGCCAGCAGCACGTACAGGGGGAGGAACACTGAAGCTTTCTTT.

This sequence joins TRBV19 and TRBJ2-1; D is undetermined. The CDR3 is 13 amino acids. With 7 bases removed from V and 5 bases from J, the gap between germline ends came to 12 bases. CDR1 LNHDA and CDR2 SQIVND come from the germline V gene (reference sequence). The CDR3 DNA reads as TGTGCCAGTATCCCTCTACCTAACAATGAGCAGTTCTTC. Protein product: CASIPLPNNEQFF.

This rearrangement joins TRBV19 to TRBJ1-6; 8 nucleotides agree with TRBD1. The trim removed 3 bases at V and 8 bases at J, leaving 12 bases unmatched. The CDR3 contains 17 residues. Germline V gene sequence: CDR1 LNHDA, CDR2 SQIVND (reference sequence). CDR3 nucleotide sequence: TGTGCCAGTAGTATTGGTGGCCAGGGGGCTGCCTATTCACCCCTCCACTTT. Translated: CASSIGGQGAAYSPLHF.